Below, 8 T cell receptor beta chains from the same sample are listed, as sequenced in a study of regulatory T cells in long-lasting Graves disease. iRepertoire HTBI primers and Arm-PCR of CDR3 regions built TCR beta libraries. TCRdb reanalysed the multiplex PCR reads using MiXCR and keeps one entry per CDR3 protein. This table has about 400,000 distinct CDR3 sequences, around 15% appearing once. Time point in this sample: newly diagnosed GD, antithyroid drugs for less than 3 months. Isolated PBMC RNA provided the starting material for the TCR library. This sample was shared with a second study, whose subject was T cells in Graves' hyperthyroidism and ophthalmopathy.

The material sequenced was peripheral blood mononuclear cells (PBMCs), taken at new diagnosis, from a patient treated with antithyroid drugs. These receptors originate from a woman aged 18-29 years with Graves disease.

Comment on this clonotype: A read error is likely here: a far larger clone is one base away. V and J are TRBV11-2 and TRBJ2-1; D is ambiguous. Looked up from germline, CDR1 is SGHAT and CDR2 is FQNNGV. This CDR3 has 13 residues. CDR3 sequence reads: CAGSLAGSNEQFF. CDR3 DNA: TGTGCCGGCAGCTTAGCCGGCAGCAATGAGCAGTTCTTC.

With respect to this clonotype: Being one base from a much bigger clone, this may be a read error. This chain links TRBV24-1 with TRBJ2-5, with a possible D match to TRBD2 (5 bases). The CDR3 loop spans 15 amino acids. Trimming cost V 7 bases and J 5 bases, with 19 bases left between them. Germline assignment: CDR1 KGHDR and CDR2 SFDVKD. The CDR3 DNA reads as TGTGCCACCAGCATAGCGAGAGCCCTCGGGGAGACCCAGTACTTC. Its protein is CATSIARALGETQYF.

The rearrangement uses TRBV27 and TRBJ1-6; D ambiguous. Germline CDR1 is MNHEY and CDR2 is SMNVEV (reference sequence). The V end lost 4 bases, the J end lost 0 bases, and 19 bases lay between the germline ends. This CDR3 is 19 amino acids long. As DNA, the CDR3 is TGTGCCAGCAGTTATTCTCCCTGGACGGATAGCTCCTATAATTCACCCCTCCACTTT. This sequence encodes CASSYSPWTDSSYNSPLHF.

The V call is TRBV20-1, the J call TRBJ2-3; 10 bases fit TRBD2. The CDR3 contains 17 residues. The trim removed 2 bases at V and 2 bases at J, leaving 10 bases unmatched. Germline V gene lookup returns CDR1 DFQATT and CDR2 SNEGSKA (reference sequence). In DNA, the CDR3 is TGCAGTGCTAGACATCCACAAGCGGGAGGGCCCACAGATACGCAGTATTTT. Encoded protein: CSARHPQAGGPTDTQYF.

This clonotype was observed many times. The gene calls are TRBV20-1 and TRBJ2-3, with D possibly matching TRBD1 (5 bases). The CDR3 length is 15 residues. Trimming removed 6 bases from V and 2 bases from J, with 18 bases in between. Looked up from germline, CDR1 is DFQATT and CDR2 is SNEGSKA (reference sequence). CDR3 sequence reads: CSAPRPGLSTDTQYF. Here the CDR3 DNA reads TGCAGTGCGCCTCGGCCAGGGCTATCCACAGATACGCAGTATTTT.

This clonotype was seen many times. V gene TRBV12-3 or TRBV12-4 combines with J gene TRBJ2-5; D not resolved. This CDR3 is 14 amino acids long. The germline V and J ends were trimmed by 7 bases and 4 bases, with 16 bases remaining between them. This CDR3 reads CASTLQVGSETQYF. The CDR3, as DNA: TGTGCCAGCACCCTCCAGGTGGGGTCAGAGACCCAGTACTTC.

This clonotype was counted a few times. V is TRBV6-1 and J is TRBJ2-5; perhaps TRBD1 as D (5 bases). V lost 2 bases, J lost 5 bases, and 12 bases lay in between. Germline V gene lookup returns CDR1 MNHNS and CDR2 SASEGT. The CDR3 covers 14 residues. CDR3 protein: CASSERQGLETQYF. The CDR3 DNA reads TGTGCCAGCAGTGAACGTCAGGGTTTGGAGACCCAGTACTTC.

This clonotype was observed at least ten times. This chain joins TRBV5-1 and TRBJ2-1, with 9 bases matching TRBD2. CDR1 and CDR2 from the germline V gene are SGHRS and YFSETQ. V shed 0 bases and J 8 bases; nucleotides not matched to a gene: 6. The CDR3 contains 15 residues. This CDR3 reads CASSLGGTSRYEQFF. CDR3 nucleotide sequence: TGCGCCAGCAGCTTGGGCGGGACTAGCAGATATGAGCAGTTCTTC.